The clone carrying this TCR beta chain was found once. Its antigen is currently unknown. The V gene lost 6 bases and the J gene lost 4 bases, with 10 bases spanning the gap. The CDR3 has 13 residues. A single record per CDR3 protein comes from TCRdb applying MiXCR to the RT-PCR reads. The top ten hold about 4.8% of the sample, which has some 23,000 distinct CDR3 sequences, over 75% seen once. These data are taken from a study of yellow fever vaccine responses in identical twins. General study results and limits: Reports say the vaccine T cell response in twins looked partly convergent and partly personalized.

The starting material was T cells from blood (PBMCs), unsorted or a sorted subset (not recorded which), obtained before or after yellow fever vaccination (not recorded which). The chain recombines TRBV12-3 or TRBV12-4 with TRBJ2-1; D remains ambiguous. This TCR came from a woman younger than 30 who received the yellow fever vaccine. CDR3 in amino acids: CASSRWGYNEQFF. The DNA of the CDR3 is TGTGCCAGCAGCAGATGGGGTTACAATGAGCAGTTCTTC.